This T cell receptor (beta chain) was recovered during a study of shared clonotypes between healthy human individuals. Study summary: Per donor, three plates held CD4 naive cells, three held CD4 memory, two held CD8 naive and one held CD8 memory. Study results and caveats: A reduction in generation probabilities was seen for non-shared clonotypes relative to those shared by all four donors.

With respect to this clone: Antigen unknown.

Per the germline V gene, CDR1 is SGHDT and CDR2 is YYEEEE. There are 13 residues in the CDR3. The V and J ends lost 0 bases and 4 bases respectively, with 8 bases between them. Terminally differentiated effector memory CD45RA+ cells were left out of the naive CD8 fraction, which was CD45RO-negative and positively selected for CCR7. Genomic DNA from each subset was divided evenly over several immunoSEQ plates. The protocol was immunoSEQ multiplex PCR, while the TCRdb copy is restricted to in-frame clones and leaves out a portion. The profile covers some 2,100,000 clones, with about 92% appearing a single time and 1.5% to 2% taken by the ten largest.

The sequenced sample consisted of naive CD8+ T cells from PBMCs. This sequence joins TRBV5-6 and TRBJ2-7; D is uncertain. The receptor's source is a man aged 18 to 29 in good health. Some clones in this sample may be carry-over from other donors' samples. This CDR3 is CASSLELDYEQYF. In DNA form, the CDR3 reads TGTGCCAGCAGCTTGGAGTTAGATTACGAGCAGTACTTC. The full variable domain, its missing parts supplied by reference TRBV5-6 and TRBJ2-7, is DAGVTQSPTHLIKTRGQQVTLRCSPKSGHDTVSWYQQALGQGPQFIFQYYEEEERQRGNFPDRFSGHQFPNYSSELNVNALLLGDSALYLCASSLELDYEQYFGPGTRLTVT.